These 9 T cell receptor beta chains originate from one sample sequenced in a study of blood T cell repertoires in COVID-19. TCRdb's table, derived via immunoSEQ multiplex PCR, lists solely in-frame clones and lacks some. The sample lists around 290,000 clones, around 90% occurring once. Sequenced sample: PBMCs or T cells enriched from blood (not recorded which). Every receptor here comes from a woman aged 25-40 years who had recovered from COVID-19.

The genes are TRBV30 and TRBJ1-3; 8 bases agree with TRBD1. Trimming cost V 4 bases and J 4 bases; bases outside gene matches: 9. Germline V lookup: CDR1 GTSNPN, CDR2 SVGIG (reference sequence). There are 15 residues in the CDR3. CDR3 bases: TGTGCCTGGATCAATCGCGACAGGGGCGGAAACACCATATATTTT. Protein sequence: CAWINRDRGGNTIYF.

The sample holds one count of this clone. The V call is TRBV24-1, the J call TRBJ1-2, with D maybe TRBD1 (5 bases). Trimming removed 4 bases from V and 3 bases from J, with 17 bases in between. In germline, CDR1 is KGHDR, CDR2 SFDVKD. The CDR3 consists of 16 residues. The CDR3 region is CATSDTPRWDYYGYTF. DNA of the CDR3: TGTGCCACCAGTGACACCCCACGATGGGACTACTATGGCTACACCTTC.

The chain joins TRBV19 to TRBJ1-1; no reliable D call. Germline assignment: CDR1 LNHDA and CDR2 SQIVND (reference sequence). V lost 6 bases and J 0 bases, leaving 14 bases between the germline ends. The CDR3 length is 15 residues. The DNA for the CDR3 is TGTGCCAGTAGGCGGGGAGGAAAGATGAACACTGAAGCTTTCTTT. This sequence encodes CASRRGGKMNTEAFF.

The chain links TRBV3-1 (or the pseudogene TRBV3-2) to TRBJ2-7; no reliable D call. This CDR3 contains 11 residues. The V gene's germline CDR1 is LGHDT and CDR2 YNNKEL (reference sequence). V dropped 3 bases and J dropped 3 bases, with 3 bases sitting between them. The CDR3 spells CASSHYYEQYF. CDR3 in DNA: TGTGCCAGCAGCCATTACTACGAGCAGTACTTC.

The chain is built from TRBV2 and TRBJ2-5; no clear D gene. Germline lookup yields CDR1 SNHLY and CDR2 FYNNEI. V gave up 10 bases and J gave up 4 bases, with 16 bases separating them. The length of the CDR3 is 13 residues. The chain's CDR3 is CATYPPGRETQYF. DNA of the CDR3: TGTGCCACCTACCCTCCGGGTCGAGAGACCCAGTACTTC.

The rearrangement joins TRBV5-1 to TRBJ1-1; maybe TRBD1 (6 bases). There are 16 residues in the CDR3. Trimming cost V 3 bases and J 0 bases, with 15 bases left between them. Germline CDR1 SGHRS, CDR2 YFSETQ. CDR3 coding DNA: TGCGCCAGCAGCTCACCTTCCGGGACAATGAACACTGAAGCTTTCTTT. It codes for CASSSPSGTMNTEAFF.

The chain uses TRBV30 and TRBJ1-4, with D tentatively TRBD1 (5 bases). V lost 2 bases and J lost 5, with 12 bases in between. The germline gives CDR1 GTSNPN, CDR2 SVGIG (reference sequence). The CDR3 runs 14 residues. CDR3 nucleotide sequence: TGTGCCTGGAGTTTAGGGAGGGGAAATGAAAAACTGTTTTTT. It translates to CAWSLGRGNEKLFF.

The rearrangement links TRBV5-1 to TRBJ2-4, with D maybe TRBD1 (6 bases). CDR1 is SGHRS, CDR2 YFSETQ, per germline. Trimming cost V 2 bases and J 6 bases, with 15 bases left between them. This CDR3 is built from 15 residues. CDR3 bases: TGCGCCAGCAGCTTTGGACAGACGGAAGGAAACATTCAGTACTTC. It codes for CASSFGQTEGNIQYF.

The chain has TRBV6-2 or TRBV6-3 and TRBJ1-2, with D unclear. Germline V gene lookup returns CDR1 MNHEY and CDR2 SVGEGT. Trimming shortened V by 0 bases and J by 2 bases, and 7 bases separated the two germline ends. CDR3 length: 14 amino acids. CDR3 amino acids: CASSYSEANYGYTF. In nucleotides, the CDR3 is TGTGCCAGCAGTTACTCCGAGGCGAACTATGGCTACACCTTC.